The 13 T cell receptor beta chains below all came from one sample that was sequenced in a study of neoadjuvant anti-PD-1 for oral cavity cancer. TCRdb's copy holds only in-frame clones and misses some; the assay was immunoSEQ multiplex PCR. The sample lists some 22,000 clones; approximately 27% were seen once. Time point meaning: after neoadjuvant nivolumab, at surgical resection. The sample in question was tumor tissue, obtained after nivolumab (anti-PD-1) treatment. Source of these receptors: a person aged 40 to 85 with oral cavity squamous cell carcinoma.

This chain connects TRBV5-1 to TRBJ2-1; TRBD2 matches at 12 bases. CDR1 and CDR2 from the germline V gene are SGHRS and YFSETQ. The length of the CDR3 is 14 residues. The V gene end was trimmed by 2 bases and the J gene end by 9 bases; junction bases not matched to a gene: 3. The CDR3 coding sequence is TGCGCCAGCAGCTTAACTAGCGGGGGGAGTGAGCAGTTCTTC. This translates into CASSLTSGGSEQFF.

By sample share, this clone is medium-sized (0.01 to 0.1%). This chain connects TRBV6-6 to TRBJ2-5; no clear D gene. The length of the CDR3 is 13 residues. The germline V gene has CDR1 MNHNY and CDR2 SVGAGI (reference sequence). V gave up 6 bases and J gave up 3 bases, with 11 bases separating them. CDR3 residues: CASRTGFEETQYF. The CDR3 DNA is TGTGCCAGCAGAACCGGGTTCGAAGAGACCCAGTACTTC.

This clone was picked up a small number of times. The V and J genes are TRBV28 and TRBJ1-2; no reliable D call. Trimming cost V 2 bases and J 2 bases, with 6 bases left between them. Germline lookup yields CDR1 MDHEN and CDR2 SYDVKM. The CDR3 extends over 13 amino acids. The CDR3 loop reads CASSLASNYGYTF. The CDR3 DNA reads as TGTGCCAGCAGTTTAGCCTCCAACTATGGCTACACCTTC.

The genes are TRBV10-3 and TRBJ2-1, with TRBD1 identical over 7 bases. Germline CDR1 is ENHRY and CDR2 is SYGVKD. Losses at the gene ends were 5 bases for V and 8 bases for J; bases not matched to a gene: 12. This CDR3 has 15 amino acids. The CDR3 loop is CAISKGAGTWDEQFF. The CDR3 DNA is TGTGCCATCAGTAAGGGGGCAGGGACATGGGATGAGCAGTTCTTC.

The CDR3, as DNA: TGTGCCAGCAGTCGGACAATTTTACAGGATTACAATGAGCAGTTCTTC. Protein sequence: CASSRTILQDYNEQFF. V is TRBV27 and J is TRBJ2-1, with D maybe TRBD1 (5 bases). Germline CDR1 MNHEY, CDR2 SMNVEV (reference sequence). Trimming shortened V by 5 bases and J by 4 bases, and 18 bases separated the two germline ends. The CDR3 sequence is 16 residues long.

V is TRBV12-5 and J is TRBJ2-1; D is undetermined. Germline V gene lookup returns CDR1 LGHNT and CDR2 FRNRAP. With 1 base removed from V and 3 bases from J, the gap between germline ends came to 4 bases. The CDR3 is 13 amino acids. CDR3 amino acids: CASGLDSYNEQFF. The CDR3 nucleotides read TGTGCTAGTGGTTTGGACAGCTACAATGAGCAGTTCTTC.

This clone was counted between two and nine times. The chain links TRBV19 to TRBJ1-1; D ambiguous. Germline values: CDR1 LNHDA, CDR2 SQIVND (reference sequence). Trimming left V 6 bases short and J 4 bases short, with 6 bases between. CDR3 length equals 11 residues. This CDR3 is CASRWGTEAFF. The DNA of the CDR3 is TGTGCCAGTAGGTGGGGCACTGAAGCTTTCTTT.

The V gene is TRBV27, the J gene TRBJ1-5; D is uncertain. Trimming took off 3 bases at V and 5 bases at J, with 5 bases between the two ends. Germline assignment: CDR1 MNHEY and CDR2 SMNVEV (reference sequence). CDR3 size: 12 residues. The CDR3 DNA reads TGTGCCAGCAGTTTCATCGATCAGCCCCAGCATTTT. Translating gives CASSFIDQPQHF.

This clone came up a few times. The chain employs TRBV4-1 and TRBJ1-1, with D possibly being TRBD1 (6 bases). CDR1 and CDR2 from the germline V gene are MGHRA and YSYEKL. Trimming stripped 3 bases from V and 6 bases from J, with 14 bases between. CDR3 length equals 14 residues. The CDR3 protein is CASSHAQGRPEAFF. The CDR3 region has the DNA TGCGCCAGCAGCCACGCACAGGGTCGGCCTGAAGCTTTCTTT.

This clone was detected only a few times. The V gene is TRBV4-2, the J gene TRBJ1-1; D call uncertain. The V gene lost 0 bases and the J gene lost 5 bases, with 7 bases spanning the gap. CDR1 and CDR2 (germline): LGHNA, YNFKEQ. The length of the CDR3 is 13 residues. The CDR3 DNA sequence: TGTGCCAGCAGCCAAGACCGAAGGACTGAAGCTTTCTTT. As protein: CASSQDRRTEAFF.

V is TRBV5-1 and J is TRBJ2-1; 13 bases map to TRBD2. This CDR3 is built from 18 residues. V lost 0 bases and J lost 5; bases outside the gene matches: 8. Germline loops: CDR1 SGHRS, CDR2 YFSETQ. The CDR3: CASSLGTSGSLINNEQFF. Here the CDR3 DNA reads TGCGCCAGCAGCTTGGGGACTAGCGGGAGTCTAATTAACAATGAGCAGTTCTTC.

This clone has just a few counts. V gene TRBV7-2 combines with J gene TRBJ2-7; D unclear. Germline CDR1 is SGHTA and CDR2 is FQGNSA. Between the trimmed V and J ends, which lost 0 bases and 4 bases, there was a span of 13 bases. The CDR3 runs to 15 residues. CDR3 sequence: CASSLALKGTYEQYF. The CDR3 nucleotides are TGTGCCAGCAGCTTAGCGCTAAAGGGCACTTACGAGCAGTACTTC. The full variable domain, its missing parts supplied by reference TRBV7-2 and TRBJ2-7, is GAGVSQSPSNKVTEKGKDVELRCDPISGHTALYWYRQSLGQGLEFLIYFQGNSAPDKSGLPSDRFSAERTGGSVSTLTIQRTQQEDSAVYLCASSLALKGTYEQYFGPGTRLTVT.

This clone showed up just a few times. The chain couples TRBV30 to TRBJ1-1; perhaps TRBD1 as D (5 bases). The length of the CDR3 is 14 residues. The V and J ends lost 6 bases and 0 bases respectively, with 14 bases between them. CDR1 is GTSNPN and CDR2 is SVGIG in the germline V gene (reference sequence). The CDR3 DNA reads as TGTGCCTGCACAAAGGGACTGATGAACACTGAAGCTTTCTTT. Translated: CACTKGLMNTEAFF.